This T cell receptor beta chain was sequenced in a study of blood T cell repertoires in COVID-19. Study as a whole: Samples representing acute and convalescent COVID-19 were sourced from the United States, Italy and Spain.

The CDR3 sequence is 15 residues long. Germline-derived CDR1 and CDR2 are LNHNV and YYDKDF (reference sequence). V was shortened by 0 bases and J by 0 bases, with 7 bases between the two germline ends. Clones were read by immunoSEQ multiplex PCR, and TCRdb kept only the in-frame ones, dropping some. The table lists over 90,000 clones, around two thirds of them singletons. This clone was seen just once. The chain uses TRBV15 and TRBJ2-3, with D maybe TRBD2 (6 bases). The sequenced material came from peripheral blood. The sequence was obtained from a man in his 70s with COVID-19, enrolled during active disease. CDR3 sequence reads: CATSRDGGSTDTQYF. CDR3 in DNA: TGTGCCACCAGCAGAGATGGAGGGAGCACAGATACGCAGTATTTT.